Each of the 31 T cell receptor beta chains below was sequenced from the same sample in a study of T-cell memory formation after mild COVID-19. TCRdb analysed the 5' RACE reads with MiXCR anew, one entry per CDR3 protein. The sample includes a few hundred thousand distinct CDR3 sequences, around a quarter seen only once; the top ten take approximately 12%. The sequenced sample was PBMCs or a T cell subset sorted from them (not recorded which). The receptors were sampled from an adult woman who had mild COVID-19 (a few samples of this study predate the infection). Cell type and time point are not known.

This chain links TRBV5-1 with TRBJ1-1; 8 bases line up with TRBD1. Germline V CDR1 and CDR2: SGHRS, YFSETQ. This CDR3 has 14 residues. V shed 5 bases, J shed 3 bases, and the junction held 6 bases outside the gene matches. CDR3 protein: CASSPGTGYTEAFF. Written as DNA, the CDR3 is TGCGCCAGCAGTCCCGGGACAGGATACACTGAAGCTTTCTTT.

In this sample, this clonotype turned up once. The chain combines TRBV24-1 with TRBJ2-7; D call uncertain. The germline V gene has CDR1 KGHDR and CDR2 SFDVKD. Between the trimmed V and J ends, which lost 3 bases and 7 bases, there was a span of 12 bases. CDR3 length equals 13 residues. The CDR3 is CATSDGPPEEQYF. The CDR3 nucleotides are TGTGCCACCAGTGATGGACCCCCAGAAGAGCAGTACTTC.

The rearrangement joins TRBV6-2 or TRBV6-3 to TRBJ1-2, with D possibly matching TRBD1 (6 bases). The length of the CDR3 is 13 residues. With 5 bases removed from V and 10 bases from J, the gap between germline ends came to 17 bases. The germline gives CDR1 MNHEY, CDR2 SVGEGT. The CDR3, as DNA: TGTGCCAGCAGTATGTCCGGGACACTTTTCTACACCTTC. It is translated as CASSMSGTLFYTF.

V gene TRBV9 combines with J gene TRBJ1-1; a weak D match, TRBD1 (5 bases). V was pared by 0 bases and J by 2 bases, with 8 bases between. CDR3 length equals 14 residues. Looked up from germline, CDR1 is SGDLS and CDR2 is YYNGEE. The CDR3 DNA follows: TGTGCCAGCAGCGTAGTAGGGGCTAACACTGAAGCTTTCTTT. Its translation is CASSVVGANTEAFF. Supplemented by reference TRBV9 and TRBJ1-1, the full variable domain reads DSGVTQTPKHLITATGQRVTLRCSPRSGDLSVYWYQQSLDQGLQFLIQYYNGEERAKGNILERFSAQQFPDLHSELNLSSLELGDSALYFCASSVVGANTEAFFGQGTRLTVV.

This clonotype was seen at least ten times. The genes are TRBV7-2 and TRBJ1-1; 8 nucleotides agree with TRBD1. The CDR3 sequence is 14 residues long. The J segment lost 5 bases and the V segment lost 3 bases, leaving 5 bases of the junction unmatched. Germline lookup yields CDR1 SGHTA and CDR2 FQGNSA. The CDR3 is CASSFGQGRTEAFF. In DNA, the CDR3 is TGTGCCAGCAGCTTCGGACAGGGTCGGACTGAAGCTTTCTTT.

The V gene is TRBV5-5, the J gene TRBJ2-5; TRBD2 matches 9 bases. Looked up from germline, CDR1 is SGHKS and CDR2 is YYEKEE (reference sequence). The CDR3 length is 18 residues. V shed 0 bases, J shed 1 base, and the junction held 10 bases outside the gene matches. This CDR3 reads CASSLVPLAGPGQETQYF. The CDR3 bases are TGTGCCAGCAGCTTGGTCCCCCTAGCGGGACCGGGCCAAGAGACCCAGTACTTC.

This clonotype was observed a handful of times. The gene calls are TRBV11-2 and TRBJ2-7; D is perhaps TRBD1 or TRBD2 (5 bases each). Per germline, CDR1 SGHAT and CDR2 FQNNGV. The CDR3 totals 16 residues. The germline V and J ends were trimmed by 5 bases and 6 bases, with 23 bases remaining between them. The CDR3 sequence is CASSPPGQDRGSEQYF. Here the CDR3 DNA reads TGTGCCAGCAGCCCCCCGGGGCAGGACCGTGGCTCCGAGCAGTACTTC.

V gene TRBV4-1 combines with J gene TRBJ2-3; D is ambiguous. Trimming shortened V by 4 bases and J by 5 bases, and 7 bases separated the two germline ends. Germline V CDR1 and CDR2: MGHRA, YSYEKL. The CDR3 sequence is 12 residues long. CDR3 coding DNA: TGCGCCAGCAGCCGATCGGGAGATACGCAGTATTTT. It translates to CASSRSGDTQYF.

This clonotype occurred a few times. The chain is built from TRBV5-1 and TRBJ2-7; D is uncertain. Per germline, CDR1 SGHRS and CDR2 YFSETQ. CDR3 size: 11 residues. V dropped 7 bases and J dropped 0 bases, with 5 bases sitting between them. CDR3 protein: CASASSYEQYF. The DNA for the CDR3 is TGCGCCAGCGCGAGCTCCTACGAGCAGTACTTC. Using reference TRBV5-1 and TRBJ2-7 for the parts outside the CDR3, the full variable domain is KAGVTQTPRYLIKTRGQQVTLSCSPISGHRSVSWYQQTPGQGLQFLFEYFSETQRNKGNFPGRFSGRQFSNSRSEMNVSTLELGDSALYLCASASSYEQYFGPGTRLTVT.

This clonotype was counted many times. The J gene is TRBJ2-1, the V gene TRBV20-1; the D is unclear. Germline CDR1 is DFQATT and CDR2 is SNEGSKA (reference sequence). V lost 4 bases and J 0 bases, leaving 7 bases between the germline ends. This CDR3 comprises 13 residues. The CDR3 region has the DNA TGCAGTGCTATCACCGACTCCTACAATGAGCAGTTCTTC. Translation: CSAITDSYNEQFF.

The chain joins TRBV5-1 to TRBJ2-3; TRBD1 agrees at 8 bases. This CDR3 region has 16 residues. The germline CDR1 and CDR2 sequences are SGHRS and YFSETQ. The J segment lost 1 base and the V segment lost 0 bases, leaving 4 bases of the junction unmatched. The CDR3 here is CASSLGTGTGTDTQYF. CDR3 DNA sequence: TGCGCCAGCAGCTTGGGGACAGGGACTGGCACAGATACGCAGTATTTT.

This sequence joins TRBV6-1 and TRBJ2-3; 13 bases match TRBD2. Germline CDR1 reads MNHNS; CDR2 reads SASEGT. The trim removed 5 bases at V and 3 bases at J, leaving 11 bases unmatched. The CDR3 loop spans 18 amino acids. The CDR3 is CASSRITRLAGGTDTQYF. The CDR3 DNA reads TGTGCCAGCAGTCGGATAACGCGACTAGCGGGAGGAACAGATACGCAGTATTTT.

This chain joins TRBV3-1 and TRBJ2-6; D gene ambiguous. V lost 7 bases and J 6 bases, leaving 7 bases between the germline ends. Germline CDR1 is LGHDT and CDR2 is YNNKEL (reference sequence). The CDR3 is 12 amino acids. CDR3 sequence reads: CASNSMANVLTF. CDR3 nucleotide sequence: TGTGCCAGCAATAGTATGGCCAACGTCCTGACTTTC.

This clonotype turned up a few times. This sequence joins TRBV7-8 and TRBJ2-7; 11 bases line up with TRBD2. This CDR3 spans 16 amino acids. V was clipped by 0 bases and J by 4 bases; unmatched bases: 5. CDR1 and CDR2 (germline): SGHVS, FQNEAQ. CDR3 coding DNA: TGTGCCAGCAGCTTAGCGCTGGCTAGCGGGGGGTACGAGCAGTACTTC. Its translation: CASSLALASGGYEQYF.

V gene TRBV5-6 combines with J gene TRBJ1-1, with TRBD1 identical over 8 bases. This CDR3 contains 16 residues. Unmatched junction bases numbered 12, after V lost 3 bases and J lost 5 bases. Germline CDR1 reads SGHDT; CDR2 reads YYEEEE. The CDR3 region has the DNA TGTGCCAGCAGCTCGATCAGGGGGCGCGGAAATACTGAAGCTTTCTTT. It yields the protein CASSSIRGRGNTEAFF.

CDR3 region: CSVADFPSGNTIYF. In nucleotides, the CDR3 is TGCAGCGTTGCGGACTTTCCCTCTGGAAACACCATATATTTT. This chain uses TRBV29-1 with TRBJ1-3; D unresolved. Trimming took 4 bases from V and 0 from J, leaving 10 bases between them. The CDR3 length is 14 residues. In germline, CDR1 is SQVTM, CDR2 ANQGSEA.

The rearrangement joins TRBV12-3 or TRBV12-4 to TRBJ1-2; 7 nucleotides align to TRBD1. V dropped 4 bases and J dropped 4; count of bases not matched to a gene: 12. The CDR3 consists of 16 residues. CDR3 loop: CASSSGGGRASYGYTF. The CDR3, as DNA: TGTGCCAGCAGTTCGGGAGGGGGCAGGGCGTCCTATGGCTACACCTTC.

This clonotype occurred once. The chain is built from TRBV6-5 and TRBJ1-1; D is unclear. Trimming pared 11 bases from V and 1 base from J, leaving 14 bases between. Germline-derived CDR1 and CDR2 are MNHEY and SVGAGI. This CDR3 contains 13 residues. This CDR3 reads CASSDGPNTEAFF. CDR3 coding DNA: TGTGCCTCATCCGACGGACCGAACACTGAAGCTTTCTTT.

This clonotype was observed a few times. V is TRBV3-1 and J is TRBJ2-7; the D gene is possibly TRBD1 (5 bases). This CDR3 spans 11 amino acids. The V gene lost 7 bases and the J gene lost 7 bases, with 11 bases spanning the gap. CDR1 is LGHDT and CDR2 is YNNKEL in the germline V gene (reference sequence). CDR3 in DNA: TGTGCCAGCATGGCTGGGGCAGAGCAGTACTTC. Amino acid sequence: CASMAGAEQYF.

This clonotype was seen a handful of times. J is TRBJ2-1 and V is TRBV7-6; D is possibly TRBD1 or TRBD2 (5 bases each). Trimming removed 0 bases from V and 6 bases from J, with 9 bases in between. Germline V gene data show CDR1 as SGHVS and CDR2 as FNYEAQ. CDR3 length: 14 residues. The CDR3 region has the DNA TGTGCCAGCAGCTTAGCCGGGACCGCCAATGAGCAGTTCTTC. This codes for CASSLAGTANEQFF.

This clonotype has a handful of counts. The chain combines TRBV7-9 with TRBJ1-2; weak D call: TRBD1 (6 bases). The CDR3 totals 14 residues. The V end lost 2 bases, the J end lost 6 bases, and 13 bases lay between the germline ends. Per the germline V gene, CDR1 is SEHNR and CDR2 is FQNEAQ (reference sequence). CDR3 bases: TGTGCCAGCAGCTTACCCGGACAGTCGGATGGCTACACCTTC. It encodes CASSLPGQSDGYTF.

The chain is built from TRBV7-2 and TRBJ2-5; TRBD2 might be the D (5 bases). Per the germline V gene, CDR1 is SGHTA and CDR2 is FQGNSA. Trimming removed 5 bases from V and 6 bases from J, with 16 bases in between. This CDR3 has 14 amino acids. In nucleotides, the CDR3 is TGTGCCAGCAGCCCCTCTCCCGGGATAAAGACCCAGTACTTC. Translation gives CASSPSPGIKTQYF.

The chain has TRBV5-4 and TRBJ2-5, with no clear D. V gave up 2 bases and J gave up 2 bases, with 10 bases separating them. The CDR3 sequence is 14 residues long. Germline loops: CDR1 SGHNT, CDR2 YYREEE (reference sequence). For the CDR3, the DNA is TGTGCCAGCAGCTTCGTTCAGAAACAAGAGACCCAGTACTTC. Amino acid sequence: CASSFVQKQETQYF.

V gene TRBV29-1 combines with J gene TRBJ2-1; TRBD1 might be the D (5 bases). The CDR3 loop spans 13 amino acids. V lost 4 bases and J lost 2, with 9 bases in between. Per the germline V gene, CDR1 is SQVTM and CDR2 is ANQGSEA. The CDR3 DNA sequence: TGCAGCGTTGCTGACAGCACCTACAATGAGCAGTTCTTC. Protein: CSVADSTYNEQFF.

The rearrangement uses TRBV27 and TRBJ2-7, with a weak D call TRBD2 (6 bases). The germline gives CDR1 MNHEY, CDR2 SMNVEV (reference sequence). This CDR3 is 12 amino acids long. V was pared by 3 bases and J by 6 bases, with 9 bases between. The CDR3 sequence: CASSFSGVEQYF. The CDR3 DNA reads TGTGCCAGCAGTTTTTCGGGGGTCGAGCAGTACTTC.

The chain couples TRBV20-1 to TRBJ2-2; no firm D call. Germline values: CDR1 DFQATT, CDR2 SNEGSKA (reference sequence). V was trimmed by 2 bases and J by 4 bases, leaving 2 bases between them. The CDR3 extends over 11 amino acids. CDR3 sequence: CSARFTGELFF. CDR3 DNA sequence: TGCAGTGCTAGATTCACCGGGGAGCTGTTTTTT.

The chain combines TRBV4-3 with TRBJ2-1; TRBD2 is a possible D gene (6 bases). V lost 0 bases and J 5 bases, leaving 14 bases between the germline ends. Germline CDR1 LGHNA, CDR2 YSLEER. CDR3 length equals 16 residues. As DNA, the CDR3 is TGCGCCAGCAGCCAAGATAGTGGCGGGATGGACAATGAGCAGTTCTTC. Its protein is CASSQDSGGMDNEQFF.

The J gene is TRBJ2-3, the V gene TRBV10-3; TRBD2 agrees at 9 bases. Germline loops: CDR1 ENHRY, CDR2 SYGVKD. The CDR3 sequence is 15 residues long. The V gene end was trimmed by 2 bases and the J gene end by 2 bases; junction bases not matched to a gene: 2. CDR3: CAISEAGGPTDTQYF. The CDR3, as DNA: TGTGCCATCAGTGAGGCGGGAGGGCCCACAGATACGCAGTATTTT.

J is TRBJ2-1 and V is TRBV25-1; D is unresolved. CDR3 length: 13 amino acids. V lost 4 bases and J 6 bases, leaving 10 bases between the germline ends. Germline V gene data show CDR1 as MGHDK and CDR2 as SYGVNS. CDR3 DNA sequence: TGTGCCAGCAGTGCAGACTCGACCAATGAGCAGTTCTTC. It is translated as CASSADSTNEQFF.

There are a few counts of this clonotype. The genes are TRBV11-3 and TRBJ2-3; TRBD2 is a possible D gene (5 bases). CDR3 size: 16 residues. CDR1 is SGHNT and CDR2 is YENEEA in the germline V gene. V gave up 3 bases and J gave up 2 bases, with 15 bases separating them. The CDR3 protein is CASSFRGMGTTDTQYF. CDR3 nucleotides: TGTGCCAGCAGCTTCAGAGGGATGGGAACCACAGATACGCAGTATTTT. Filled out from reference TRBV11-3 and TRBJ2-3, the complete variable domain reads EAGVVQSPRYKIIEKKQPVAFWCNPISGHNTLYWYLQNLGQGPELLIRYENEEAVDDSQLPKDRFSAERLKGVDSTLKIQPAELGDSAVYLCASSFRGMGTTDTQYFGPGTRLTVL.

This clonotype was detected only a few times. This chain joins TRBV6-5 and TRBJ2-3; 9 nucleotides align to TRBD2. There are 15 residues in the CDR3. J lost 3 bases, V lost 2 bases, and 3 bases had no gene match. CDR1 and CDR2 (germline): MNHEY, SVGAGI. This CDR3 reads CASSYAGGPTDTQYF. The CDR3 nucleotides are TGTGCCAGCAGTTACGCGGGAGGGCCGACAGATACGCAGTATTTT.